Listed here are 18 T cell receptor beta chains from one sample, sequenced in a study of T cells expressing NK-cell markers. TCRdb reprocessed the 5' RACE reads, keeping one entry per CDR3 protein, no DNA. The sample totals a few hundred thousand distinct CDR3 sequences. Material: blood T cells: a sorted CD56 or NKG2C T cell subset, CD4+ or CD8+ T cells, or bulk PBMC T cells (not recorded which). These receptors originate from a man aged 18-70 years in good health.

This chain joins TRBV29-1 and TRBJ1-3; no DNA is available, so the TRBD1 call from TCRdb remains unchecked. The CDR3 contains 14 residues. Looked up from germline, CDR1 is SQVTM and CDR2 is ANQGSEA. CDR3 region: CSAIQGFSGNTIYF.

The chain carries TRBV20-1 and TRBJ2-6; no DNA is available, so the TRBD1 call from TCRdb remains unchecked. Germline assignment: CDR1 DFQATT and CDR2 SNEGSKA (reference sequence). This CDR3 has 16 amino acids. CDR3 loop: CSARGALFSGANVLTF.

The genes are TRBV5-5 and TRBJ2-5; the TCRdb call, TRBD1, lacks DNA for checking. Germline assignment: CDR1 SGHKS and CDR2 YYEKEE (reference sequence). The CDR3 contains 15 residues. This chain's CDR3 is CASSFGNRGRETQYF. The variable domain in full, completed from reference TRBV5-5 and TRBJ2-5, reads DAGVTQSPTHLIKTRGQQVTLRCSPISGHKSVSWYQQVLGQGPQFIFQYYEKEERGRGNFPDRFSARQFPNYSSELNVNALLLGDSALYLCASSFGNRGRETQYFGPGTRLLVL.

This chain links TRBV10-3 with TRBJ1-5; TCRdb indicates TRBD1, and absent DNA this call remains unverified. Germline V lookup: CDR1 ENHRY, CDR2 SYGVKD. This CDR3 is 14 amino acids long. CDR3 sequence reads: CAISDLAGGQPQHF.

The chain employs TRBV12-3 or TRBV12-4 and TRBJ2-2; the D gene TCRdb calls, TRBD1, cannot be checked with no DNA. The CDR3 runs 17 residues. CDR3 residues: CASSLSGARANTGELFF.

This chain links TRBV12-3 or TRBV12-4 with TRBJ2-7; TCRdb outputs TRBD1, but without DNA this stays unchecked. This CDR3 comprises 14 residues. CDR3 residues: CASTRTPIGDEQYF.

The chain has TRBV19 and TRBJ2-1; TCRdb's D gene call, TRBD2, goes unchecked for lack of DNA. This CDR3 region has 14 residues. Germline-derived CDR1 and CDR2 are LNHDA and SQIVND (reference sequence). Here the CDR3 reads CASRRETAYNEQFF.

This chain connects TRBV9 to TRBJ2-3; TCRdb's D gene call, TRBD1, goes unchecked for lack of DNA. The germline V gene encodes CDR1 SGDLS and CDR2 YYNGEE. The CDR3 length is 16 residues. CDR3: CASSPRPGQGWHTQYF.

The chain has TRBV20-1 and TRBJ2-3; TCRdb's D call, TRBD2, is unchecked because there is no DNA. The CDR3 has 15 amino acids. Germline V CDR1 and CDR2: DFQATT, SNEGSKA (reference sequence). The CDR3 sequence is CSARGIAGVGDTQYF.

This chain joins TRBV5-1 and TRBJ2-5; TCRdb's D call of TRBD1 is untestable without DNA. Germline loops: CDR1 SGHRS, CDR2 YFSETQ. This CDR3 region has 15 residues. CDR3 loop: CASSVLRGYQETQYF.

V usage is TRBV20-1 and J usage is TRBJ2-7; checking the TCRdb D call of TRBD2 is not possible without DNA. Per germline, CDR1 DFQATT and CDR2 SNEGSKA (reference sequence). CDR3 length: 14 amino acids. CDR3 sequence reads: CSASAPGLGYEQYF.

This rearrangement joins TRBV28 to TRBJ2-7; checking the TCRdb D call of TRBD1 is not possible without DNA. The V gene's germline CDR1 is MDHEN and CDR2 SYDVKM. This CDR3 comprises 16 residues. The CDR3: CASSHQGRGRRNEQYF.

The V gene is TRBV6-1, the J gene TRBJ2-3; there is no DNA to check the TCRdb D call of TRBD1. The CDR3 length is 15 residues. From germline, CDR1 is MNHNS and CDR2 SASEGT. Here the CDR3 reads CASSRTGLVTDTQYF.

J is TRBJ2-7 and V is TRBV18; the D call from TCRdb, TRBD1, cannot be confirmed without DNA. The CDR3 length is 16 residues. Germline CDR1 is KGHSH and CDR2 is LQKENI. The CDR3: CASSSLRAGSSYEQYF.

The gene calls are TRBV12-3 or TRBV12-4 and TRBJ2-3. The CDR3 loop spans 15 amino acids. CDR3 residues: CASSFIKGVGDTQYF.

This chain connects TRBV9 to TRBJ2-7; no DNA is available, so the TRBD1 call from TCRdb remains unchecked. Per germline, CDR1 SGDLS and CDR2 YYNGEE. This CDR3 is built from 16 residues. The CDR3 region is CASSRGARGNSYEQYF.

The rearrangement joins TRBV6-5 to TRBJ2-1; with no DNA, the TCRdb D assignment of TRBD1 cannot be verified. Germline V gene data show CDR1 as MNHEY and CDR2 as SVGAGI. The length of the CDR3 is 16 residues. This chain's CDR3 is CASSYSMGGEGNEQFF.

This sequence joins TRBV15 and TRBJ2-7; TCRdb's assignment of TRBD1 cannot be checked, as there is no DNA. CDR1 is LNHNV, CDR2 YYDKDF, per germline (reference sequence). This CDR3 comprises 16 residues. CDR3 in amino acids: CATSRDLRAGGAEQYF.